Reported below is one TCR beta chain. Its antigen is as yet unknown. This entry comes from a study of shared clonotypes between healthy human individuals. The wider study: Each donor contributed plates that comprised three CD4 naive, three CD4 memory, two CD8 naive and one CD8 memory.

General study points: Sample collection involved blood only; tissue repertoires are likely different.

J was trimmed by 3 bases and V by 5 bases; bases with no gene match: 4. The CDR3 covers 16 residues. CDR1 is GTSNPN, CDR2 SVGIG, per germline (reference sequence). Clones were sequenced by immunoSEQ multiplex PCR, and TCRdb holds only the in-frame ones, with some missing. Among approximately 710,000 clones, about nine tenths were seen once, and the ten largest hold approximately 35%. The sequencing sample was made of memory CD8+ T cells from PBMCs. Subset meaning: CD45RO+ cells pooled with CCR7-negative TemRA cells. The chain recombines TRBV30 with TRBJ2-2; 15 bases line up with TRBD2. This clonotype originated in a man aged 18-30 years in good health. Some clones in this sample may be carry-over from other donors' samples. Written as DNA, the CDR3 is TGTGCCTGGGGGGGACTAGCGGGAGGTTACACCGGGGAGCTGTTTTTT. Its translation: CAWGGLAGGYTGELFF.